The 18 T cell receptor beta chains in this list originate from one sample, sequenced in a study of glioma-infiltrating T cells. Using RNA template, CDR3s of TCR alpha and beta were amplified with iRepertoire arm-PCR. TCRdb used MiXCR to reprocess the multiplex PCR reads, holding one entry per CDR3 protein. The data hold some 180,000 distinct CDR3 sequences, with approximately 30% observed a single time. What was sequenced was glioma tissue, nonneoplastic brain tissue, or PBMCs (not recorded which). The receptor set was obtained from a human donor with low-grade glioma or glioblastoma, undergoing nonglioma brain surgery, or in good health (not recorded which).

This clonotype was detected a few times. V is TRBV29-1 and J is TRBJ2-1; D not resolved. The germline gives CDR1 SQVTM, CDR2 ANQGSEA. The CDR3 runs to 15 residues. Trimming took off 1 base at V and 5 bases at J, with 15 bases between the two ends. The CDR3: CSVEVFWDVDNEQFF. CDR3 in DNA: TGCAGCGTTGAAGTTTTCTGGGATGTGGACAATGAGCAGTTCTTC.

This clonotype was recorded many times. The chain recombines TRBV28 with TRBJ2-7; D gene ambiguous. Germline V lookup: CDR1 MDHEN, CDR2 SYDVKM. V lost 2 bases to trimming and J lost 1 base, with 9 bases between them. The CDR3 has 14 residues. CDR3 loop: CASSLRILSYEQYF. In nucleotides, the CDR3 is TGTGCCAGCAGTTTAAGAATATTGTCCTACGAGCAGTACTTC.

This clonotype has just one count. Being one base from a much bigger clone, this may be a read error. V usage is TRBV20-1 and J usage is TRBJ2-7; 11 positions match TRBD2. This CDR3 is built from 14 residues. V lost 6 bases, J lost 5 bases, and 9 bases stayed unmatched. Germline V CDR1 and CDR2: DFQATT, SNEGSKA (reference sequence). For the CDR3, the DNA is TGCAGTGCGCCCGGGACTAGCGGATCCCACGAGCAGTACTTC. Amino acids: CSAPGTSGSHEQYF.

The chain carries TRBV7-2 and TRBJ1-1; D is unclear. Germline CDR1 is SGHTA and CDR2 is FQGNSA. V lost 4 bases and J lost 0, with 9 bases in between. The CDR3 extends over 14 amino acids. CDR3 protein: CASSSGRLNTEAFF. The CDR3 DNA reads as TGTGCCAGCAGCTCAGGAAGGCTGAACACTGAAGCTTTCTTT. The variable domain in full, with the rest retrieved from reference TRBV7-2 and TRBJ1-1, is GAGVSQSPSNKVTEKGKDVELRCDPISGHTALYWYRQSLGQGLEFLIYFQGNSAPDKSGLPSDRFSAERTGGSVSTLTIQRTQQEDSAVYLCASSSGRLNTEAFFGQGTRLTVV.

As regards this clonotype: A much larger clone differs from this one at a single base, so this may be a read error. This chain joins TRBV7-3 and TRBJ2-5, with a tentative D call TRBD2 (6 bases). CDR1 is SGHTA, CDR2 FQGTGA, per germline. The CDR3 extends over 15 amino acids. CDR3 in DNA: TGCGCCAGCAGCCAAGGGCGGGGATTTCAAGAGACCCGGTACTTC. Amino acids: CASSQGRGFQETRYF.

This clonotype came up many times. The chain is built from TRBV6-1 and TRBJ2-4, with TRBD1 identical over 9 bases. In germline, CDR1 is MNHNS, CDR2 SASEGT. The CDR3 has 16 amino acids. After removal of 5 bases from V and 2 bases from J, the junction contained 7 bases not matched to a gene. The CDR3 region has the DNA TGTGCCAGCAGTACCCAGGGACAGGGAACCAAAAACATTCAGTACTTC. Its protein is CASSTQGQGTKNIQYF.

V gene TRBV2 combines with J gene TRBJ2-7; 7 bases match TRBD2. J lost 6 bases, V lost 6 bases, and 8 bases had no gene match. CDR3 length equals 13 residues. From germline, CDR1 is SNHLY and CDR2 FYNNEI. CDR3: CASSETSFGEQYF. The CDR3, as DNA: TGTGCCAGCAGCGAGACTAGCTTCGGCGAGCAGTACTTC.

As concerns this clonotype: This may arise from a read error, as a much more abundant clone is one base away. The chain combines TRBV5-8 with TRBJ1-1, with D unclear. CDR3 size: 12 residues. CDR1 and CDR2 (germline): SGHTS, YDEGEE. V lost 0 bases, J lost 4 bases, and 4 bases lay in between. The CDR3 DNA reads as TGTGCCAGCAGCTTGGTATTCACTGAAGCTTTCTTT. It is translated as CASSLVFTEAFF.

This clonotype came up many times. The rearrangement uses TRBV28 and TRBJ1-6; D is unclear. In germline, CDR1 is MDHEN, CDR2 SYDVKM. The CDR3 has 15 amino acids. V was shortened by 4 bases and J by 9 bases, with 16 bases between the two germline ends. CDR3 region: CASSSTGSLGSPLHF. The CDR3, as DNA: TGTGCCAGCAGTTCAACCGGGAGTTTGGGTTCACCCCTCCACTTT.

CDR3 coding DNA: TGCAGTGCTAGCCCTGCCACTATCGGAAGCTCAGATACGCAGTATTTT. It translates to CSASPATIGSSDTQYF. The chain couples TRBV20-1 to TRBJ2-3; D gene uncertain. This CDR3 contains 16 residues. The ends were cut back, 3 bases at V and 4 bases at J, with 20 bases in the middle. In germline, CDR1 is DFQATT, CDR2 SNEGSKA (reference sequence).

Concerning this clonotype itself: This may be a read error: a much more frequent sequence differs by one nucleotide. The chain joins TRBV10-3 to TRBJ1-1; a weak D match, TRBD1 (6 bases). The germline CDR1 and CDR2 sequences are ENHRY and SYGVKD. The CDR3 extends over 13 amino acids. Written as DNA, the CDR3 is TGTACCATCAGTGTACTACAGGGAACTGAAGCTTTCTTT. The encoded protein is CTISVLQGTEAFF.

The CDR3 reads CASSLDMGGAGNTIYF. The CDR3 nucleotides are TGTGCCAGCAGCTTGGATATGGGAGGAGCTGGAAACACCATATATTTT. The rearrangement links TRBV7-9 to TRBJ1-3, with D hard to call. The V gene lost 3 bases and the J gene lost 2 bases, with 14 bases spanning the gap. The germline V gene encodes CDR1 SEHNR and CDR2 FQNEAQ (reference sequence). The CDR3 covers 16 residues.

CDR3 region: CSARGGGGTDTQYF. In nucleotides, the CDR3 is TGCAGTGCTAGAGGCGGGGGGGGAACAGATACGCAGTATTTT. The chain employs TRBV20-1 and TRBJ2-3; 9 nucleotides match TRBD2. The junction had 2 bases not matched to a gene; V was cut back by 1 base and J by 3 bases. The CDR3 covers 14 residues. Germline V gene sequence: CDR1 DFQATT, CDR2 SNEGSKA (reference sequence).

This sequence joins TRBV9 and TRBJ2-3; maybe TRBD1 (6 bases). The CDR3 length is 16 residues. Trimming removed 0 bases from V and 5 bases from J, with 16 bases in between. CDR1 and CDR2 from the germline V gene are SGDLS and YYNGEE. The CDR3 DNA reads TGTGCCAGCAGCGTAGCTGGTTCAGGGGTGGGAGATACGCAGTATTTT. Translating gives CASSVAGSGVGDTQYF.

With respect to this clonotype: This may be a read error: a much more frequent sequence differs by one nucleotide. This sequence joins TRBV4-2 and TRBJ1-4, with D possibly TRBD1 on 5 matching bases. This CDR3 region has 16 residues. Germline V lookup: CDR1 LGHNA, CDR2 YNFKEQ. CDR3 region: CDSSQGTDPTNEKLFF. The CDR3 DNA is TGTGACAGCAGCCAAGGGACTGACCCAACTAATGAAAAACTGTTTTTT.

There are many counts of this clonotype. The V and J genes are TRBV7-9 and TRBJ1-2; 10 nucleotides align to TRBD1. The CDR3 has 12 amino acids. V was pared by 7 bases and J by 11 bases, with 7 bases of the junction left unmatched. The germline V gene encodes CDR1 SEHNR and CDR2 FQNEAQ (reference sequence). The CDR3 coding sequence is TGTGCCAGCATCGAACCGGGACAGGGGTACACCTTC. It is translated as CASIEPGQGYTF. The full variable domain, in which reference TRBV7-9 and TRBJ1-2 provide the parts outside the CDR3, is DTGVSQNPRHKITKRGQNVTFRCDPISEHNRLYWYRQTLGQGPEFLTYFQNEAQLEKSRLLSDRFSAERPKGSFSTLEIQRTEQGDSAMYLCASIEPGQGYTFGSGTRLTVV.

The gene calls are TRBV19 and TRBJ1-1; D possibly corresponds to TRBD1 (6 bases). Deletions cut 3 bases from V and 4 bases from J, with 6 bases between. The CDR3 has 12 residues. Germline assignment: CDR1 LNHDA and CDR2 SQIVND (reference sequence). The CDR3 here is CASSIRGTEAFF. In DNA form, the CDR3 reads TGTGCCAGTAGTATCAGGGGCACTGAAGCTTTCTTT.

At least ten counts were recorded for this clonotype. This chain links TRBV28 with TRBJ1-2; TRBD1 matches 9 bases. This CDR3 contains 15 residues. Germline V gives CDR1 MDHEN, CDR2 SYDVKM. Trimming at V came to 5 bases and at J to 2 bases, leaving 6 bases not matched to a gene. CDR3 amino acids: CASSVGDRENYGYTF. The CDR3 region has the DNA TGTGCCAGCAGTGTCGGGGACAGGGAGAACTATGGCTACACCTTC.